This is a list of T cell receptor beta chains from one sample in a study of T cell responses to AZD1222 COVID-19 vaccine. Using immunoSEQ multiplex PCR, the repertoire was profiled, and TCRdb retains in-frame clones only, with some absent. The table has 100,000 to 150,000 clones, approximately 86% seen once. This specimen was peripheral blood, taken 28 days after the second AZD1222 dose. These receptors originate from an adult who received the AZD1222 COVID-19 vaccine. Both conserved end residues are part of each CDR3. A D gene is named only where the DNA matches it firmly. Part of the rows lack a size; the others show once, few, many or a class for expanded clones.

clone_size: once
v_call: TRBV2
d_call: .
j_call: TRBJ1-6
cdr3_nt: TGTGCCAGCAGTAGGGAGGGACCCTATAATTCACCCCTCCACTTT
cdr3_aa: CASSREGPYNSPLHF

clone_size: .
v_call: TRBV7-9
d_call: .
j_call: TRBJ1-4
cdr3_nt: TGTGCCAGCAGCGCAAACAGGGAGGAAAATGAAAAACTGTTTTTT
cdr3_aa: CASSANREENEKLFF

clone_size: .
v_call: TRBV18
d_call: TRBD2
j_call: TRBJ2-3
cdr3_nt: TGTGCCAGCTCACTTTCCGGGACTAGCGGGGGGAGCACAGATACGCAGTATTTT
cdr3_aa: CASSLSGTSGGSTDTQYF

clone_size: .
v_call: TRBV11-1
d_call: .
j_call: TRBJ1-4
cdr3_nt: TGTGCCAGCAGCAGAGACAGTAATGAAAAACTGTTTTTT
cdr3_aa: CASSRDSNEKLFF

clone_size: .
v_call: TRBV3-1/TRBV3-2
d_call: .
j_call: TRBJ1-4
cdr3_nt: TGTGCCAGCCGAGACGGACAACAGGGAAGGGAAAAACTGTTTTTT
cdr3_aa: CASRDGQQGREKLFF

clone_size: .
v_call: TRBV28
d_call: .
j_call: TRBJ2-7
cdr3_nt: TGTGCCAGCAGTTTATGGAGCGGTTCCTACGAGCAGTACTTC
cdr3_aa: CASSLWSGSYEQYF

clone_size: .
v_call: TRBV6-5
d_call: .
j_call: TRBJ1-1
cdr3_nt: TGTGCCAGCAATCTCGCAGGAGGCACTGAAGCTTTCTTT
cdr3_aa: CASNLAGGTEAFF

clone_size: .
v_call: TRBV7-9
d_call: TRBD1
j_call: TRBJ1-5
cdr3_nt: TGTGCCAGCAGCTTAGGACAACAGGGGAATCAGCCCCAGCATTTT
cdr3_aa: CASSLGQQGNQPQHF

clone_size: .
v_call: TRBV30
d_call: .
j_call: TRBJ1-6
cdr3_nt: TGTGCCTGGAGTGGGGGCAGAAATTCACCCCTCCACTTT
cdr3_aa: CAWSGGRNSPLHF

clone_size: .
v_call: TRBV5-6
d_call: .
j_call: TRBJ1-2
cdr3_nt: TGTGCCAGCAGCTTGGGGGACGGGGACTATGGCTACACCTTC
cdr3_aa: CASSLGDGDYGYTF

clone_size: .
v_call: TRBV5-5
d_call: .
j_call: TRBJ2-7
cdr3_nt: TGTGCCAGCAGCCTGGACGTATATCAAAGGGAGCAGTACTTC
cdr3_aa: CASSLDVYQREQYF

clone_size: few
v_call: TRBV7-2
d_call: TRBD2
j_call: TRBJ2-5
cdr3_nt: TGTGCCAGCAGCTTTAACGGGGGACTAGCGGGGGCACAGGAGACCCAGTACTTC
cdr3_aa: CASSFNGGLAGAQETQYF

clone_size: .
v_call: TRBV4-1
d_call: TRBD2
j_call: TRBJ2-5
cdr3_nt: TGCGCCAGCAGCCAAGAATCCGGGACTAGCGAGACCCAGTACTTC
cdr3_aa: CASSQESGTSETQYF

clone_size: .
v_call: TRBV24-1
d_call: TRBD2
j_call: TRBJ2-5
cdr3_nt: TGTGCCACCAGTGAGCGACTAGCGGGCGCAGAGACCCAGTACTTC
cdr3_aa: CATSERLAGAETQYF

clone_size: .
v_call: TRBV29-1
d_call: .
j_call: TRBJ2-4
cdr3_nt: TGCAGCGGGGGAGACGCCAAAAACATTCAGTACTTC
cdr3_aa: CSGGDAKNIQYF

clone_size: .
v_call: TRBV4-3
d_call: TRBD1
j_call: TRBJ2-3
cdr3_nt: TGCGCCAGCAGCCAAGTTGGACAGGGATCCTATACGCAGTATTTT
cdr3_aa: CASSQVGQGSYTQYF

clone_size: .
v_call: TRBV11-2
d_call: TRBD2
j_call: TRBJ2-5
cdr3_nt: TGTGCCAGCAGCTTAGATCTTACTAGCGGGATGGAAGAGACCCAGTACTTC
cdr3_aa: CASSLDLTSGMEETQYF

clone_size: .
v_call: TRBV7-2
d_call: TRBD2
j_call: TRBJ2-5
cdr3_nt: TGTGCCAGCAGCCAACGGTGGGGCGGGACTAGCGGTAACCAAGAGACCCAGTACTTC
cdr3_aa: CASSQRWGGTSGNQETQYF